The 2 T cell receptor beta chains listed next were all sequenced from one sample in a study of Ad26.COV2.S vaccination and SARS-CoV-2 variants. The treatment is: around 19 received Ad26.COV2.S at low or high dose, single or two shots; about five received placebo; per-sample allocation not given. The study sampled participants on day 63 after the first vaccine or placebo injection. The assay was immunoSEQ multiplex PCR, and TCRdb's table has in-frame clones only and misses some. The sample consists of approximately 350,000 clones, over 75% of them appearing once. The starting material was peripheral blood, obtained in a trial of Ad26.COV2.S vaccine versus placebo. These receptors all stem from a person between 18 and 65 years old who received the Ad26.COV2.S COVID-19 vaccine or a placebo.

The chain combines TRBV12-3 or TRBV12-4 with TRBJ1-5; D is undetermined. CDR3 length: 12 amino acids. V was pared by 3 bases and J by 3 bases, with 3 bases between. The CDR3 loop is CASSFLNQPQHF. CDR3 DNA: TGTGCCAGCAGTTTTCTCAATCAGCCCCAGCATTTT.

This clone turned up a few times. The CDR3 DNA is TGTGCCAGCAGCCTCGCCGGGACAGGCGAAGCTAACTATGGCTACACCTTC. This sequence encodes CASSLAGTGEANYGYTF. The chain combines TRBV7-8 with TRBJ1-2, with 8 bases aligning to TRBD1. V trimming: 5 bases; J trimming: 0 bases; junction bases outside the gene matches: 11. Germline assignment: CDR1 SGHVS and CDR2 FQNEAQ. The CDR3 length is 17 residues.